This T cell receptor (beta chain) stems from a study of cytomegalovirus exposure and HLA in healthy donors. Researchers ran the PCR with 60 Vbeta and 13 Jbeta primers. Method: immunoSEQ multiplex PCR; TCRdb's copy keeps in-frame clones and lacks some. This repertoire shows roughly 160,000 clones, 80% found once; its top ten account for roughly 1.2%. Germline loops: CDR1 KGHSH, CDR2 LQKENI. This CDR3 has 13 amino acids. V was clipped by 2 bases and J by 2 bases, with 6 bases between them. Sequencing was performed on PBMCs. The chain is built from TRBV18 and TRBJ1-2; D gene unclear. This sequence was found in a woman aged 45-65 years in good health and CMV-seronegative. CDR3 DNA sequence: TGTGCCAGCTCACCAGAGTTAAACTATGGCTACACCTTC. Residues: CASSPELNYGYTF.